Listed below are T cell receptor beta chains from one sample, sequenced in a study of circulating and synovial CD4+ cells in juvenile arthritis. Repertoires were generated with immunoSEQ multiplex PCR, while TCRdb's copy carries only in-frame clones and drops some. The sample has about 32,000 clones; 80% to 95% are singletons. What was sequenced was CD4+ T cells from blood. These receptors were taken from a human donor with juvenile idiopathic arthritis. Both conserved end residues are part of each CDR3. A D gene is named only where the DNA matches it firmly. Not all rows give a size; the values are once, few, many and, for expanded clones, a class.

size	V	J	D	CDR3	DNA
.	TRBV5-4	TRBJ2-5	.	CASSLALGQQETQYF	TGTGCCAGCAGCTTGGCCTTGGGGCAGCAAGAGACCCAGTACTTC
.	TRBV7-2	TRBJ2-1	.	CASSFNTGLYNEQFF	TGTGCCAGCAGCTTTAATACAGGGCTATACAATGAGCAGTTCTTC
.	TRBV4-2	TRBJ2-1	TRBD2	CASSQESGRVKGNEQFF	TGTGCCAGCAGCCAAGAGTCCGGGAGGGTAAAAGGCAATGAGCAGTTCTTC
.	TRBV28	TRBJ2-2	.	CASSSGIGELFF	TGTGCCAGCAGTTCAGGGATCGGGGAGCTGTTTTTT
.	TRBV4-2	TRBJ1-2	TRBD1	CASSQGGPGQGRKFGYGYTF	TGTGCCAGCAGCCAAGGCGGACCGGGACAGGGGAGGAAGTTTGGCTATGGCTACACCTTC
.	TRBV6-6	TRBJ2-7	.	CASSYTDEQYF	TGTGCCAGCAGTTACACGGACGAGCAGTACTTC
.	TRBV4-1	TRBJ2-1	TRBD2	CASSRIAGPNNEQFF	TGCGCCAGCAGCCGAATAGCGGGGCCGAACAATGAGCAGTTCTTC
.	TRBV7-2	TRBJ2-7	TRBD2	CASRSSGSSYEQYF	TGTGCCAGCAGGTCTAGCGGGAGCTCCTACGAGCAGTACTTC
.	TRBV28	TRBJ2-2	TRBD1	CASSLGTVNTGELFF	TGTGCCAGCAGTTTAGGGACAGTGAACACCGGGGAGCTGTTTTTT
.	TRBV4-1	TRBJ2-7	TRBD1	CASSQDRETGGYEQYF	TGCGCCAGCAGCCAAGATAGGGAGACAGGGGGCTACGAGCAGTACTTC
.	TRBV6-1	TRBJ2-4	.	CASSEASGARNIQYF	TGTGCCAGCAGTGAAGCGTCAGGGGCGCGTAACATTCAGTACTTC
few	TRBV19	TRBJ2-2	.	CASKLVAGRTGELFF	TGTGCCAGTAAGCTTGTGGCAGGGCGAACCGGGGAGCTGTTTTTT
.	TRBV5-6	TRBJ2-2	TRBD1	CASSLAGTGGTGELFF	TGTGCCAGCAGCTTGGCGGGGACAGGGGGCACCGGGGAGCTGTTTTTT
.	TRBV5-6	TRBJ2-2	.	CASSQGGTNTGELFF	TGTGCCAGCAGTCAGGGGGGCACGAACACCGGGGAGCTGTTTTTT
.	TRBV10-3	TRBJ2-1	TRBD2	CAISVTGGPTDEQFF	TGTGCCATCAGTGTCACGGGAGGGCCCACTGATGAGCAGTTCTTC
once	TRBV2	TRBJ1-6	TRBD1	CASSLSDRGNSPLHF	TGTGCCAGCAGCCTATCAGACAGGGGGAATTCACCCCTCCACTTT
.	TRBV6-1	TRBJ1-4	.	CASKGGGNEKLFF	TGTGCCAGCAAAGGGGGGGGTAATGAAAAACTGTTTTTT
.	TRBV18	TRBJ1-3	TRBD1	CASSPRQGTGNTIYF	TGTGCCAGCTCCCCTCGACAGGGTACTGGAAACACCATATATTTT
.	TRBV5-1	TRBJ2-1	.	CASSLQNEQFF	TGCGCCAGCAGCTTACAGAATGAGCAGTTCTTC
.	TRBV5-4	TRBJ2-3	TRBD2	CASSLRGREGTDTQYF	TGTGCCAGCAGCCTACGGGGGCGGGAGGGCACAGATACGCAGTATTTT
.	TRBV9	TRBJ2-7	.	CASSPRTLSYEQYF	TGTGCCAGCAGCCCAAGGACACTCTCCTACGAGCAGTACTTC
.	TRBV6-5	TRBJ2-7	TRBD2	CASSYDAGAYEQYF	TGTGCCAGCAGTTACGATGCGGGAGCTTACGAGCAGTACTTC
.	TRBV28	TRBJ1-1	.	CASRAGIEAFF	TGTGCCAGCAGGGCAGGAATTGAAGCTTTCTTT
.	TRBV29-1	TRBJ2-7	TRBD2	CSVELAGPYEQYF	TGCAGCGTTGAGCTAGCGGGGCCCTACGAGCAGTACTTC
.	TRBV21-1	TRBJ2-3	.	CVPLKPRDPTDTQYF	TGTGTTCCCCTCAAACCCCGAGATCCCACAGATACGCAGTATTTT
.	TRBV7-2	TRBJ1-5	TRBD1	CASSPGTGRNQPQHF	TGTGCCAGCAGCCCCGGGACAGGGCGCAATCAGCCCCAGCATTTT
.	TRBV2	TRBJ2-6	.	CASSSGGISGANVLTF	TGTGCCAGCAGTAGCGGAGGGATTTCTGGGGCCAACGTCCTGACTTTC
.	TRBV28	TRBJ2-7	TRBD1	CASSFPPGQGTEQYF	TGTGCCAGCAGTTTCCCTCCGGGACAGGGGACCGAGCAGTACTTC
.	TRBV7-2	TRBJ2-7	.	CASSLPPGVEQYF	TGTGCCAGCAGCTTACCCCCGGGGGTCGAGCAGTACTTC
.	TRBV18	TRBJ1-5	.	CASSEGQGSGQPQHF	TGTGCCAGCTCCGAAGGGCAGGGAAGCGGGCAGCCCCAGCATTTT
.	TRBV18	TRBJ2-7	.	CASSPQRETSYEQYF	TGTGCCAGCTCACCACAACGGGAGACCTCCTACGAGCAGTACTTC
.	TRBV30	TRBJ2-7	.	CALRRGSSYEQYF	TGTGCCTTGCGAAGGGGGAGCTCCTACGAGCAGTACTTC
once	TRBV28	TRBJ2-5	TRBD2	CASTRGGGVETQYF	TGTGCCAGCACCCGGGGGGGAGGGGTAGAGACCCAGTACTTC
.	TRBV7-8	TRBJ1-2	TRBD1	CASSFRTGGYYGYTF	TGTGCCAGCAGCTTTAGGACAGGGGGGTACTATGGCTACACCTTC
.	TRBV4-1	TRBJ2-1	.	CASSSARGPQFF	TGCGCCAGCAGCTCGGCCAGGGGCCCGCAGTTCTTC